This passage covers 12 T cell receptor beta chains from one sample sequenced in a study of CD4+ T cells in melanoma. Only in-frame clones appear in the TCRdb table, and some are missing; sequencing was by immunoSEQ multiplex PCR. The sample records 9,500 to 10,000 clones, over 70% being singletons. The sequencing input was cells from a culture (not recorded whether cultured in vitro). All receptors come from a human donor with melanoma.

Only one count was recorded for this clone. This chain links TRBV19 with TRBJ2-3; no clear D gene. Germline-derived CDR1 and CDR2 are LNHDA and SQIVND (reference sequence). V lost 6 bases and J lost 1, with 8 bases in between. The CDR3 consists of 13 residues. CDR3 residues: CASRTSGTDTQYF. Written as DNA, the CDR3 is TGTGCCAGTAGGACCTCAGGCACAGATACGCAGTATTTT.

This clone has just one count. This chain uses TRBV3-1 (or the pseudogene TRBV3-2) with TRBJ1-6; no definite D call. The CDR3 consists of 15 residues. The germline V gene has CDR1 LGHDT and CDR2 YNNKEL (reference sequence). The V end was cut by 1 base, the J end by 9 bases, with 13 bases between. The CDR3 region has the DNA TGTGCCAGCAGCCAAGGGAGGGAAACGGGTTCACCCCTCCACTTT. It yields the protein CASSQGRETGSPLHF.

This clone was counted between two and nine times. This rearrangement joins TRBV5-6 to TRBJ2-7, with a weak D call TRBD2 (6 bases). V was shortened by 4 bases and J by 4 bases, with 15 bases between the two germline ends. Germline V gene lookup returns CDR1 SGHDT and CDR2 YYEEEE. This CDR3 is built from 14 residues. The DNA of the CDR3 is TGTGCCAGCAGCGCGGGACCGCTCGGGTACGAGCAGTACTTC. Its translation: CASSAGPLGYEQYF.

This clone has just a few counts. The V gene is TRBV6-5, the J gene TRBJ1-1, with D hard to call. V lost 6 bases to trimming and J lost 8 bases, with 13 bases between them. The CDR3 runs 12 residues. CDR1 and CDR2 (germline): MNHEY, SVGAGI. The CDR3 region is CASRGSPKEAFF. CDR3 bases: TGTGCCAGCAGAGGGAGCCCGAAGGAAGCTTTCTTT.

The rearrangement joins TRBV18 to TRBJ1-1; D is undetermined. CDR1 KGHSH and CDR2 LQKENI come from the germline V gene. The CDR3 is 14 amino acids. Trimming removed 3 bases from V and 1 base from J, with 9 bases in between. The CDR3 nucleotides are TGTGCCAGCTCACCCGATGCGGGGAACACTGAAGCTTTCTTT. Residues: CASSPDAGNTEAFF.

This chain connects TRBV13 to TRBJ1-1, with a possible D match to TRBD1 (6 bases). The CDR3 has 18 amino acids. Germline V gene data show CDR1 as PRHDT and CDR2 as FYEKMQ (reference sequence). Trimming shortened V by 1 base and J by 1 base, and 19 bases separated the two germline ends. The DNA of the CDR3 is TGTGCCAGCAGCTTAGTTAGGTTCGCAGGGGAGACGAACACTGAAGCTTTCTTT. This encodes CASSLVRFAGETNTEAFF.

This clone was observed a few times. V is TRBV9 and J is TRBJ1-6; possibly TRBD1 for D (5 bases). The CDR3 runs to 15 residues. V lost 4 bases and J lost 6, with 14 bases in between. CDR1 and CDR2 (germline): SGDLS, YYNGEE. CDR3 in DNA: TGTGCCAGCAGCTCCCGACAGACCCCTAATTCACCCCTCCACTTT. The encoded protein is CASSSRQTPNSPLHF.

The chain couples TRBV5-8 to TRBJ1-5, with TRBD1 identical over 8 bases. V dropped 3 bases and J dropped 2; count of bases not matched to a gene: 13. The CDR3 is 18 residues long. Germline V CDR1 and CDR2: SGHTS, YDEGEE. The CDR3 spells CASSSDRECDRGNQPQHF. The CDR3 nucleotides read TGTGCCAGCAGCTCGGACAGGGAGTGCGATCGAGGCAATCAGCCCCAGCATTTT.

The chain recombines TRBV4-1 with TRBJ1-2; 9 bases match TRBD1. The ends lost 1 base at V and 8 bases at J; junction bases unmatched: 11. The CDR3 is made up of 16 amino acids. In germline, CDR1 is MGHRA, CDR2 YSYEKL. DNA of the CDR3: TGCGCCAGCAGCCAAGGGGGGACAGGGAGAAGAAAAGGCTACACCTTC. It specifies CASSQGGTGRRKGYTF.

This rearrangement joins TRBV30 to TRBJ2-1; the match to TRBD1 covers 8 bases. CDR3 length: 11 amino acids. The germline CDR1 and CDR2 sequences are GTSNPN and SVGIG (reference sequence). Trimming took 5 bases from V and 6 from J; bases not matched to a gene: 0. The CDR3 here is CAWGQGNEQFF. The CDR3 region has the DNA TGTGCCTGGGGACAGGGCAATGAGCAGTTCTTC.

The CDR3 DNA is TGTGCTAGTGGTTTGGTATCCCCCAGCCACCGACATAACTATGGCTACACCTTC. Amino acids: CASGLVSPSHRHNYGYTF. The chain couples TRBV12-5 to TRBJ1-2; no definite D call. Trimming cost V 0 bases and J 1 base, with 18 bases left between them. Germline V gene data show CDR1 as LGHNT and CDR2 as FRNRAP. CDR3 size: 18 residues. The full variable domain, with the rest looked up from reference TRBV12-5 and TRBJ1-2, is DARVTQTPRHKVTEMGQEVTMRCQPILGHNTVFWYRQTMMQGLELLAYFRNRAPLDDSGMPKDRFSAEMPDATLATLKIQPSEPRDSAVYFCASGLVSPSHRHNYGYTFGSGTRLTVV.

The chain couples TRBV2 to TRBJ1-1; D is ambiguous. The germline CDR1 and CDR2 sequences are SNHLY and FYNNEI. Trimming cost V 8 bases and J 1 base, with 20 bases left between them. The length of the CDR3 is 16 residues. CDR3 residues: CASSDRNRAANTEAFF. The CDR3 coding sequence is TGTGCCAGCTCTGACCGGAATCGGGCGGCGAACACTGAAGCTTTCTTT.